The T cell receptor (beta chain) under discussion was sequenced for a study of blood T cell repertoires in COVID-19. The germline CDR1 and CDR2 sequences are SGHRS and YFSETQ. V was trimmed by 4 bases and J by 2 bases, leaving 19 bases between them. The CDR3 contains 17 residues. Method: immunoSEQ multiplex PCR; TCRdb's copy keeps in-frame clones and lacks some. The sample gives 55,000 to 80,000 clones, less than 90% of which show up once; roughly 20% is in the top ten. This clone occurred a few times. V and J are TRBV5-1 and TRBJ1-3; D gene unclear. Sequenced material: peripheral blood. The TCR comes from a woman of 80 years or more with acute or convalescent COVID-19. The chain's CDR3 is CASSPFGGSSAGNTIYF. The CDR3 DNA reads as TGCGCCAGCAGCCCCTTTGGCGGGTCTAGCGCTGGAAACACCATATATTTT.